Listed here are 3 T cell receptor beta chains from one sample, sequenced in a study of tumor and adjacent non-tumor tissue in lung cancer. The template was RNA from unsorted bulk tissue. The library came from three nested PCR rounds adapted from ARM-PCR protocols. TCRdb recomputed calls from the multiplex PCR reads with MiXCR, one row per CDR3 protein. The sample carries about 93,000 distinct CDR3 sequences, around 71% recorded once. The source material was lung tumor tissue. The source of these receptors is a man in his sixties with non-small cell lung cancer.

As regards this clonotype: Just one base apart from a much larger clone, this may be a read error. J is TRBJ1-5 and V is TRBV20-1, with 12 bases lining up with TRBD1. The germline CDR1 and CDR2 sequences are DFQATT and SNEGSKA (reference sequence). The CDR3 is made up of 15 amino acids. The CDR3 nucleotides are TGCAGTGCTACCGCCGGGACAGGGGGCAATCAGCACCAGCATTTT. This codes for CSATAGTGGNQHQHF.

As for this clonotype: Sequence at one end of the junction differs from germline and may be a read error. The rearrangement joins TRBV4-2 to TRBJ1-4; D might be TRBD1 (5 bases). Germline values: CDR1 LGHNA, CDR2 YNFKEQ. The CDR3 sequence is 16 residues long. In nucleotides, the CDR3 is TGTGCCAGCAGCCGTACCCAGAGTGGGACTAATGAAAAAGTGTTTTTT. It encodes CASSRTQSGTNEKVFF.

This chain's CDR3 is CASSLAIREDTEAFF. CDR3 DNA sequence: TGCGCCAGCAGCTTGGCCATCCGGGAGGACACTGAAGCTTTCTTT. The rearrangement joins TRBV5-1 to TRBJ1-1; D is uncertain. The length of the CDR3 is 15 residues. The germline V gene encodes CDR1 SGHRS and CDR2 YFSETQ. V was cut by 0 bases and J by 3 bases, with 12 bases left in between.